This T cell receptor beta chain was observed in a study of T cell clonotyping in hematopoietic cell transplantation. Study findings and constraints: Broader posttransplant TCR repertoire diversity was predicted by graft donor and pretransplant recipient Inverse Simpson Index values. Pathologically expanded recipient clonotypes increased progressively from day 30 to day 180 as diversity fell. At the given depth, recipient repertoires were over 95% de novo clonotypes. Cells were unsorted, so CD4 and CD8 contributions were not separated.

This table comes from immunoSEQ multiplex PCR, and its TCRdb copy is limited to in-frame clones, with some not included. The sample has more than 7,000 clones, about 88% seen once. Of note for this clone: The target antigen is unknown.

Germline CDR1 MNHEY, CDR2 SMNVEV (reference sequence). CDR3 length: 15 amino acids. V gave up 3 bases and J gave up 5 bases; unmatched junction bases: 6. Specimen: PBMCs, collected 30 days after allogeneic stem cell transplant. V is TRBV27 and J is TRBJ2-7; 11 positions match TRBD1. The TCR was taken from a female patient aged 50-59 years who had an allogeneic stem cell transplant from an unrelated donor, so the T cells may come from the graft donor. Some clones in this sample may be carry-over from other donors' samples. In DNA, the CDR3 is TGTGCCAGCAGTTTTCCGGACAGGGGGCGGGACGAGCAGTACTTC. Residues: CASSFPDRGRDEQYF.